This T cell receptor beta chain was documented in a study of blood T cells in healthy people across ages. Study-wide results and limits: In long-lived donors, naive CD4+ cell counts and diversity exceeded those of aged donors.

V dropped 0 bases and J dropped 4 bases, with 13 bases sitting between them. CDR1 and CDR2 (germline): SGHAT, FQNNGV. This CDR3 region has 15 residues. This clonotype was counted at least ten times. Its antigen is not known. With a J-beta primer mix and a sample-barcoded 5' primer, a second PCR ran roughly 6 to 11 cycles. TCRdb re-analysed the 5' RACE reads in MiXCR, keeping a single row per CDR3 protein. In the table there are some 790,000 distinct CDR3 sequences, roughly 26% of which are singletons. This clonotype was sampled from an elderly woman in good health. Input material: blood. This chain joins TRBV11-2 and TRBJ2-7; tentatively, D is TRBD1 (6 bases). The CDR3 region is CASSLDLGHTYEQYF. Written as DNA, the CDR3 is TGTGCCAGCAGCTTAGATTTGGGACACACATACGAGCAGTACTTC.